These T cell receptor beta chains were read from a single sample in a study of cytomegalovirus exposure and HLA in healthy donors. Produced via immunoSEQ multiplex PCR; TCRdb's table is partial and in-frame only. The table records about 120,000 clones, 75% of them present only once. The sample was PBMCs. All receptors derive from a woman aged 40 to 55 in good health and CMV-seropositive. Each CDR3 is given with its conserved first and last residue. The D gene is left open where the match is weak. Part of the rows lack a size; the others show once, few, many or a class for expanded clones.

CDR3: CASSLEGGSSYEQYF
DNA: TGCGCCAGCAGCTTGGAGGGCGGGAGCTCCTACGAGCAGTACTTC
D: TRBD2
V: TRBV5-1
length: 15
J: TRBJ2-7
size: -

CDR3: CASSDPGVIYGYTF
DNA: TGTGCCAGCAGCGACCCCGGGGTTATCTATGGCTACACCTTC
D: -
V: TRBV5-4
length: 14
J: TRBJ1-2
size: few

CDR3: CASSHRGGREKLFF
DNA: TGTGCCAGCAGTCACAGGGGGGGCAGGGAAAAACTGTTTTTT
D: TRBD1
V: TRBV27
length: 14
J: TRBJ1-4
size: -

CDR3: CASSQEAGLNTGELFF
DNA: TGCGCCAGCAGCCAAGAGGCGGGTCTTAACACCGGGGAGCTGTTTTTT
D: -
V: TRBV4-1
length: 16
J: TRBJ2-2
size: few

CDR3: CASSTLTGSEQYF
DNA: TGTGCCAGTAGTACCCTGACGGGTAGCGAGCAGTACTTC
D: -
V: TRBV19
length: 13
J: TRBJ2-7
size: -

CDR3: CASSRPVTEAFF
DNA: TGTGCCAGCAGCCGCCCGGTCACTGAAGCTTTCTTT
D: -
V: TRBV28
length: 12
J: TRBJ1-1
size: -

CDR3: CSGTWGTTTDTQYF
DNA: TGCAGCGGCACATGGGGGACTACCACAGATACGCAGTATTTT
D: TRBD2
V: TRBV29-1
length: 14
J: TRBJ2-3
size: -

CDR3: CASSLDRGLSYEQYF
DNA: TGTGCCAGCAGCTTGGACAGGGGGCTCTCCTACGAGCAGTACTTC
D: TRBD1
V: TRBV5-6
length: 15
J: TRBJ2-7
size: -

CDR3: CASRGGQPQHF
DNA: TGTGCCAGCAGAGGGGGTCAGCCCCAGCATTTT
D: -
V: TRBV19
length: 11
J: TRBJ1-5
size: -

CDR3: CASSLIGTPPANVLTF
DNA: TGTGCCAGCAGCTTAATCGGGACACCGCCCGCCAACGTCCTGACTTTC
D: -
V: TRBV7-2
length: 16
J: TRBJ2-6
size: few

CDR3: CAWSVRGSGRSSYEQYF
DNA: TGTGCCTGGAGTGTACGGGGGAGCGGGAGGAGCTCCTACGAGCAGTACTTC
D: TRBD2
V: TRBV30
length: 17
J: TRBJ2-7
size: once

CDR3: CSVEDNSGGWETQYF
DNA: TGCAGCGTTGAAGATAACAGCGGGGGGTGGGAGACCCAGTACTTC
D: TRBD2
V: TRBV29-1
length: 15
J: TRBJ2-5
size: -

CDR3: CASSEVGRGNQPQHF
DNA: TGTGCCAGCAGTGAAGTCGGCAGGGGGAATCAGCCCCAGCATTTT
D: TRBD1
V: TRBV2
length: 15
J: TRBJ1-5
size: -

CDR3: CASSPWTGIDYEQYF
DNA: TGTGCCAGCAGTCCCTGGACAGGGATTGACTACGAGCAGTACTTC
D: TRBD1
V: TRBV6-6
length: 15
J: TRBJ2-7
size: -

CDR3: CASSILGDPTNEKLFF
DNA: TGTGCCAGCAGCATCCTGGGCGATCCAACTAATGAAAAACTGTTTTTT
D: -
V: TRBV13
length: 16
J: TRBJ1-4
size: once

CDR3: CASDRGYTEAFF
DNA: TGTGCCTCGGACAGAGGGTACACTGAAGCTTTCTTT
D: -
V: TRBV30
length: 12
J: TRBJ1-1
size: -

CDR3: CASSFSSEGNQPQHF
DNA: TGTGCCAGCAGTTTCAGCAGCGAAGGCAATCAGCCCCAGCATTTT
D: -
V: TRBV28
length: 15
J: TRBJ1-5
size: once

CDR3: CAISDGSGGNNEQFF
DNA: TGTGCCATCAGTGACGGGAGCGGGGGAAACAATGAGCAGTTCTTC
D: TRBD2
V: TRBV10-3
length: 15
J: TRBJ2-1
size: once

CDR3: CASSEYTGTGVTEAFF
DNA: TGTGCCAGCAGTGAATATACCGGGACAGGCGTCACTGAAGCTTTCTTT
D: TRBD1
V: TRBV25-1
length: 16
J: TRBJ1-1
size: -

CDR3: CASSFDRGIEAFF
DNA: TGTGCCAGCAGTTTCGACAGGGGGATTGAAGCTTTCTTT
D: TRBD1
V: TRBV6-5
length: 13
J: TRBJ1-1
size: -

CDR3: CASSIELAGPYEQYF
DNA: TGTGCCAGTAGTATCGAACTAGCGGGCCCCTACGAGCAGTACTTC
D: TRBD2
V: TRBV19
length: 15
J: TRBJ2-7
size: -

CDR3: CASSLAGTGKSGELFF
DNA: TGTGCCAGCAGCTTGGCCGGGACAGGGAAATCCGGGGAGCTGTTTTTT
D: TRBD1
V: TRBV5-6
length: 16
J: TRBJ2-2
size: -

CDR3: CASTKGLAGGPYEQYF
DNA: TGTGCCAGTACCAAGGGACTAGCGGGAGGGCCTTACGAGCAGTACTTC
D: TRBD2
V: TRBV27
length: 16
J: TRBJ2-7
size: once

CDR3: CASSPGTGNTEAFF
DNA: TGTGCCAGCAGCCCAGGGACTGGGAACACTGAAGCTTTCTTT
D: -
V: TRBV9
length: 14
J: TRBJ1-1
size: -

CDR3: CASAPTSAGGGDTQYF
DNA: TGTGCCAGCGCCCCGACCTCAGCGGGGGGCGGAGATACGCAGTATTTT
D: TRBD2
V: TRBV6-4
length: 16
J: TRBJ2-3
size: -

CDR3: CASSQDRGRNQPQHF
DNA: TGCGCCAGCAGCCAAGACCGTGGCAGAAATCAGCCCCAGCATTTT
D: -
V: TRBV4-1
length: 15
J: TRBJ1-5
size: -

CDR3: CASSFNSNTEAFF
DNA: TGTGCCAGCAGTTTTAACTCGAACACTGAAGCTTTCTTT
D: -
V: TRBV11-2
length: 13
J: TRBJ1-1
size: -

CDR3: CASSQDVATGEYEQYF
DNA: TGCGCCAGCAGCCAAGATGTAGCTACGGGGGAATACGAGCAGTACTTC
D: -
V: TRBV4-3
length: 16
J: TRBJ2-7
size: -

CDR3: CASSEWGLAGGQETQYF
DNA: TGTGCCAGCAGTGAATGGGGACTAGCGGGAGGGCAAGAGACCCAGTACTTC
D: TRBD2
V: TRBV25-1
length: 17
J: TRBJ2-5
size: -

CDR3: CASRPDRTNTGELFF
DNA: TGTGCCAGCAGACCTGACAGGACGAACACCGGGGAGCTGTTTTTT
D: -
V: TRBV6-6
length: 15
J: TRBJ2-2
size: -